One sample yielded the 20 T cell receptor beta chains listed below, sequenced in a study of technical replicates of blood from a handful of donors. Only in-frame clones appear in the TCRdb table, and some are missing; sequencing was by immunoSEQ multiplex PCR. This repertoire shows tens of thousands of clones, 98% found once; its top ten account for 0.2% to 0.25%. Specimen: T cells isolated from PBMCs. The receptor set was obtained from a human donor in good health.

This chain links TRBV6-6 with TRBJ2-7; D might be TRBD1 (6 bases). Germline CDR1 MNHNY, CDR2 SVGAGI (reference sequence). V shed 5 bases and J shed 3 bases, with 14 bases lying between them. The CDR3 runs to 14 residues. CDR3 sequence reads: CASSPSGQSYEQYF. DNA for the CDR3: TGTGCCAGCAGTCCCTCTGGACAGAGCTACGAGCAGTACTTC.

This clone appeared a few times. V usage is TRBV2 and J usage is TRBJ2-7; possibly TRBD1 for D (6 bases). Looked up from germline, CDR1 is SNHLY and CDR2 is FYNNEI. With 8 bases removed from V and 0 bases from J, the gap between germline ends came to 11 bases. The CDR3 has 13 residues. CDR3 sequence: CASGGVYSYEQYF. The CDR3 nucleotides are TGTGCCAGCGGGGGCGTCTACTCCTACGAGCAGTACTTC.

The rearrangement links TRBV28 to TRBJ2-7, with D possibly being TRBD2 (6 bases). Germline V gene lookup returns CDR1 MDHEN and CDR2 SYDVKM. The V and J ends lost 2 bases and 2 bases respectively, with 22 bases between them. The CDR3 extends over 18 amino acids. The CDR3 spells CASSLHLTPGTVTYEQYF. CDR3 bases: TGTGCCAGCAGTTTACACCTGACCCCCGGGACTGTGACCTACGAGCAGTACTTC.

This chain links TRBV7-2 with TRBJ1-3; tentative D call: TRBD1 (5 bases). The CDR3 spans 16 residues. V was pared by 0 bases and J by 0 bases, with 9 bases between. Germline CDR1 SGHTA, CDR2 FQGNSA. In nucleotides, the CDR3 is TGTGCCAGCAGCTTAGCGCCGACAGCCTCTGGAAACACCATATATTTT. Translated, it gives CASSLAPTASGNTIYF.

This chain uses TRBV18 with TRBJ1-3; D unresolved. V was clipped by 3 bases and J by 2 bases, with 8 bases between them. The germline V gene has CDR1 KGHSH and CDR2 LQKENI. The CDR3 totals 14 residues. The CDR3 nucleotides are TGTGCCAGCTCACCCGACATTACTGGAAACACCATATATTTT. Translation: CASSPDITGNTIYF.

The V and J genes are TRBV9 and TRBJ2-1, with 9 bases lining up with TRBD2. Germline assignment: CDR1 SGDLS and CDR2 YYNGEE. This CDR3 has 16 residues. Trimming removed 5 bases from V and 0 bases from J; junction bases left unmatched: 6. The chain's CDR3 is CASRELSGSSYNEQFF. CDR3 bases: TGTGCCAGCAGGGAGCTTAGCGGGAGCTCCTACAATGAGCAGTTCTTC.

This clone showed up just once. The rearrangement uses TRBV7-2 and TRBJ2-1, with D possibly matching TRBD1 (5 bases). Germline V gene sequence: CDR1 SGHTA, CDR2 FQGNSA. The V and J ends lost 5 bases and 0 bases respectively, with 11 bases between them. The CDR3 runs to 15 residues. DNA of the CDR3: TGTGCCAGCAGCGAACAGGTTAGCTCCTACAATGAGCAGTTCTTC. This translates into CASSEQVSSYNEQFF.

The chain couples TRBV27 to TRBJ2-7, with 8 bases identical to TRBD2. This CDR3 has 14 residues. Looked up from germline, CDR1 is MNHEY and CDR2 is SMNVEV (reference sequence). Trimming took 4 bases from V and 1 from J; bases not matched to a gene: 3. CDR3 sequence: CASSWTSRSYEQYF. DNA of the CDR3: TGTGCCAGCAGTTGGACTAGCCGTTCCTACGAGCAGTACTTC.

The V call is TRBV7-3, the J call TRBJ1-1, with D maybe TRBD1 (6 bases). Trimming took 6 bases from V and 5 from J, leaving 13 bases between them. The CDR3 is 13 residues long. Germline V gene sequence: CDR1 SGHTA, CDR2 FQGTGA. CDR3 sequence: CASRQGSLTEAFF. The DNA of the CDR3 is TGTGCCAGCAGACAGGGATCTTTGACTGAAGCTTTCTTT.

The chain links TRBV4-3 to TRBJ2-1, with TRBD1 as a possible D gene (6 bases). Germline V gives CDR1 LGHNA, CDR2 YSLEER. Trimming removed 1 base at V and 6 bases at J, with 16 bases between. The CDR3 runs 16 residues. The CDR3 is CASSQAYPPTGNEQFF. CDR3 nucleotide sequence: TGCGCCAGCAGCCAAGCCTATCCGCCGACAGGCAATGAGCAGTTCTTC.

CDR3 residues: CASSSTTPGGGLYEQYF. The CDR3 DNA sequence: TGTGCCAGCAGCTCCACGACCCCAGGGGGCGGCCTCTACGAGCAGTACTTC. This sequence joins TRBV5-5 and TRBJ2-7; 8 bases match TRBD1. This CDR3 region has 17 residues. Germline V CDR1 and CDR2: SGHKS, YYEKEE (reference sequence). Trimming removed 3 bases from V and 3 bases from J; junction bases left unmatched: 14.

The gene calls are TRBV4-1 and TRBJ2-3; TRBD2 matches 11 bases. The CDR3 contains 17 residues. V dropped 4 bases and J dropped 2; count of bases not matched to a gene: 8. Germline values: CDR1 MGHRA, CDR2 YSYEKL. CDR3 sequence (DNA): TGCGCCAGCAGCCTAGCGGGAGGGCCCTATAACACAGATACGCAGTATTTT. Its translation: CASSLAGGPYNTDTQYF.

The CDR3 sequence: CASSIDRGRQPQHF. CDR3 sequence (DNA): TGTGCCAGTAGTATTGACAGGGGAAGGCAGCCCCAGCATTTT. This chain uses TRBV19 with TRBJ1-5, with 8 bases fitting TRBD1. CDR3 length equals 14 residues. Germline V CDR1 and CDR2: LNHDA, SQIVND (reference sequence). The V gene end was trimmed by 3 bases and the J gene end by 7 bases; junction bases not matched to a gene: 5.

The rearrangement uses TRBV10-2 and TRBJ2-7, with a weak D call TRBD1 (5 bases). The germline V gene encodes CDR1 WSHSY and CDR2 SAAADI. With 10 bases removed from V and 4 bases from J, the gap between germline ends came to 14 bases. This CDR3 has 12 amino acids. The CDR3, as DNA: TGCGCCACCTCGCAAGGGGCGTACGAGCAGTACTTC. This translates into CATSQGAYEQYF.

J is TRBJ2-1 and V is TRBV28, with D perhaps TRBD2 (5 bases). The CDR3 loop spans 12 amino acids. The V end was cut by 3 bases, the J end by 15 bases, with 15 bases between. Germline CDR1 and CDR2: MDHEN and SYDVKM. CDR3 amino acids: CASSFSSGIMFF. CDR3 DNA sequence: TGTGCCAGCAGTTTCTCATCGGGGATTATGTTCTTC.

The gene calls are TRBV27 and TRBJ1-5; 7 bases align to TRBD1. There are 14 residues in the CDR3. J was trimmed by 5 bases and V by 2 bases; bases with no gene match: 3. Germline V gene data show CDR1 as MNHEY and CDR2 as SMNVEV (reference sequence). DNA of the CDR3: TGTGCCAGCAGTTTAATACAGGGGTATCAGCCCCAGCATTTT. As protein: CASSLIQGYQPQHF.

J is TRBJ2-2 and V is TRBV10-3; D call uncertain. V was shortened by 10 bases and J by 4 bases, with 19 bases between the two germline ends. Germline CDR1 ENHRY, CDR2 SYGVKD. The CDR3 contains 15 residues. This CDR3 is CATQKESPGTGELFF. CDR3 sequence (DNA): TGTGCCACCCAAAAGGAGTCCCCGGGCACCGGGGAGCTGTTTTTT.

J is TRBJ2-2 and V is TRBV29-1; D gene ambiguous. This CDR3 contains 12 residues. CDR1 is SQVTM and CDR2 is ANQGSEA in the germline V gene. The V gene lost 3 bases and the J gene lost 0 bases, with 2 bases spanning the gap. The CDR3 DNA is TGCAGCGTTGACACGAACACCGGGGAGCTGTTTTTT. Translating it yields CSVDTNTGELFF.

The chain joins TRBV28 to TRBJ2-7; a weak D match, TRBD1 (5 bases). The CDR3 has 15 amino acids. Deletions cut 5 bases from V and 3 bases from J, with 17 bases between. The V gene's germline CDR1 is MDHEN and CDR2 SYDVKM. The CDR3 DNA sequence: TGTGCCAGCAGTCCCCCTTCGACAGTGATCTACGAGCAGTACTTC. This codes for CASSPPSTVIYEQYF.

The chain joins TRBV18 to TRBJ1-4; 7 bases match TRBD1. The CDR3 length is 14 residues. The V gene's germline CDR1 is KGHSH and CDR2 LQKENI. Trimming removed 0 bases from V and 6 bases from J; junction bases left unmatched: 1. DNA for the CDR3: TGTGCCAGCTCACCACCCACAGGGGATGAAAAACTGTTTTTT. Translation: CASSPPTGDEKLFF. Full variable domain (missing parts from reference TRBV18 and TRBJ1-4): NAGVMQNPRHLVRRRGQEARLRCSPMKGHSHVYWYRQLPEEGLKFMVYLQKENIIDESGMPKERFSAEFPKEGPSILRIQQVVRGDSAAYFCASSPPTGDEKLFFGSGTQLSVL.